These T cell receptor beta chains were read from a single sample in a study of cytomegalovirus exposure and HLA in healthy donors. The assay was immunoSEQ multiplex PCR, and TCRdb's table has in-frame clones only and misses some. Found here are 140,000 or so clones, over 75% of them singletons; the top ten hold 1.2%. The sequenced sample was PBMCs. The receptors come from a female donor in good health and CMV-seronegative. Each CDR3 is given with its conserved first and last residue. D genes are given only for firm matches. Size is stated for part of the rows, as once, few or many counts, or as a class when the clone is expanded.

>NA|TRBJ1-4|NA|TRBV6-5
CASSYSRLTNEKLFF
TGTGCCAGCAGTTACTCGAGGCTAACTAATGAAAAACTGTTTTTT
>NA|TRBJ2-1|TRBD1|TRBV10-2
CASRAYRDRYNEQFF
TGCGCCAGCAGAGCCTACCGGGACAGATACAATGAGCAGTTCTTC
>NA|TRBJ1-5|NA|TRBV10-1
CASSAGINQPQHF
TGCGCCAGCAGCGCCGGGATCAATCAGCCCCAGCATTTT
>once|TRBJ2-7|TRBD1|TRBV4-1
CASSQAGTGSSEQYF
TGCGCCAGCAGCCAAGCCGGGACAGGGAGCAGCGAGCAGTACTTC
>few|TRBJ1-1|NA|TRBV6-5
CASSPHTMNTEAFF
TGTGCCAGCAGTCCTCATACTATGAACACTGAAGCTTTCTTT
>NA|TRBJ2-7|TRBD1|TRBV29-1
CSVGVFGTTGVTYEQYF
TGCAGCGTTGGGGTTTTTGGTACGACAGGGGTTACCTACGAGCAGTACTTC
>NA|TRBJ2-7|TRBD1|TRBV11-2
CASSSQGAPYEQYF
TGTGCCAGCAGCTCACAGGGGGCCCCCTACGAGCAGTACTTC
>NA|TRBJ2-3|TRBD2|TRBV5-4
CASSLVSAGASTDTQYF
TGTGCCAGCAGCTTGGTTTCAGCGGGAGCTAGCACAGATACACAGTATTTT
>NA|TRBJ2-1|TRBD2|TRBV28
CASSSPSREGWGEQFF
TGTGCCAGCAGTTCCCCCTCGCGGGAGGGTTGGGGTGAGCAGTTCTTC
>NA|TRBJ1-3|NA|TRBV6-5
CASSQDRYSGNTIYF
TGTGCCAGCAGCCAAGACAGATACTCTGGAAACACCATATATTTT
>NA|TRBJ1-2|TRBD1|TRBV7-3
CASSAPGTGVYGYTF
TGTGCCAGCAGCGCCCCGGGGACAGGGGTCTATGGCTACACCTTC
>few|TRBJ2-2|TRBD2|TRBV27
CASRPLAGVTGELFF
TGTGCCAGCAGGCCACTAGCGGGAGTAACGGGGGAGCTGTTTTTT
>once|TRBJ2-5|NA|TRBV4-1
CASSQEYASGETQYF
TGCGCCAGCAGCCAAGAATATGCCTCGGGGGAGACCCAGTACTTC
>NA|TRBJ1-4|NA|TRBV27
CASSLMGPNEKLFF
TGTGCCAGCAGTTTAATGGGCCCTAATGAAAAACTGTTTTTT
>once|TRBJ2-5|NA|TRBV5-1
CASNTGLEETQYF
TGCGCCAGTAACACGGGACTCGAAGAGACCCAGTACTTC
>few|TRBJ1-1|NA|TRBV6-5
CASSYQLGGNTEAFF
TGTGCCAGCAGTTACCAACTGGGGGGGAACACTGAAGCTTTCTTT
>NA|TRBJ2-3|NA|TRBV28
CASSWSRRVRTDTQYF
TGTGCCAGCAGTTGGTCACGGAGGGTTCGCACAGATACGCAGTATTTT
>NA|TRBJ2-5|TRBD2|TRBV7-9
CASSAGTSGRVGGETQYF
TGTGCCAGCAGCGCCGGGACTAGCGGGAGGGTTGGGGGAGAGACCCAGTACTTC
>once|TRBJ2-1|NA|TRBV27
CASSLTGNEQFF
TGTGCCAGCAGTTTAACGGGTAATGAGCAGTTCTTC
>NA|TRBJ1-1|NA|TRBV6-5
CASSYFNQMNTEAFF
TGTGCCAGCAGTTACTTCAATCAGATGAACACTGAAGCTTTCTTT
>NA|TRBJ1-1|NA|TRBV28
CASSLKGRGTEAFF
TGTGCCAGCAGTTTAAAAGGGAGGGGTACTGAAGCTTTCTTT
>NA|TRBJ2-3|TRBD2|TRBV4-1
CASSQQREGTDTQYF
TGCGCCAGCAGCCAACAGCGGGAGGGAACAGATACGCAGTATTTT
>NA|TRBJ1-1|TRBD1|TRBV25-1
CTSLTDRGNTEAFF
TGTACCAGCCTAACCGACAGGGGGAACACTGAAGCTTTCTTT
>NA|TRBJ1-4|TRBD1|TRBV7-2
CASSLDRGNEKLFF
TGTGCCAGCAGCTTAGACAGGGGGAATGAAAAACTGTTTTTT
>NA|TRBJ2-7|TRBD2|TRBV28
CASGLAGVYEQYF
TGTGCCAGTGGACTAGCGGGAGTTTACGAGCAGTACTTC